This T cell receptor (beta chain) was recorded in a study of radiotherapy plus CTLA-4 blockade in lung cancer. Looked up from germline, CDR1 is SGDLS and CDR2 is YYNGEE. The CDR3 sequence is 13 residues long. The ends were cut back, 0 bases at V and 2 bases at J, with 5 bases in the middle. Assay: immunoSEQ multiplex PCR; the TCRdb copy retains only in-frame clones and omits some. The sample includes 45,000 to 55,000 clones, about 81% of them seen just once. Sequenced material: peripheral blood, taken from a patient treated with radiotherapy plus ipilimumab. This chain joins TRBV9 and TRBJ1-2; no clear D gene. This clonotype originated in a human donor with non-small cell lung cancer who had stable disease on radiotherapy plus ipilimumab. The CDR3 DNA sequence: TGTGCCAGCAGCGTAGGCGGGAACTATGGCTACACCTTC. Translated: CASSVGGNYGYTF.